The rows below give T cell receptor beta chains drawn from one sample of a study of CD8+ T cells in alopecia areata. The data were produced by immunoSEQ multiplex PCR, yet TCRdb's version contains in-frame clones alone and is incomplete. The profile covers over 85,000 clones, with about 45% appearing a single time and 0.79% taken by the ten largest. Sequenced input: CD4+ T cells sorted from blood. All receptors derive from a human donor with alopecia areata. Each CDR3 is given with its conserved first and last residue. D genes are given only for firm matches. Rows may omit the clone size; those that give it use once, few, many or a size class.

V gene	J gene	clone size	D gene	CDR3 DNA	CDR3 protein
TRBV29-1	TRBJ2-5	.	.	TGCAGCGTTGAAGATTCTTCACAGGGTGGAGAGACCCAGTACTTC	CSVEDSSQGGETQYF
TRBV5-1	TRBJ1-1	.	TRBD1	TGCGCCAGCAGCTTGGATCCACAGGGGTTAAACACTGAAGCTTTCTTT	CASSLDPQGLNTEAFF
TRBV29-1	TRBJ2-3	few	TRBD2	TGCAGCGTTGATGGGGATAGCGGGGGGCCCTTTGCAGATACGCAGTATTTT	CSVDGDSGGPFADTQYF
TRBV12-5	TRBJ2-7	once	.	TGTGCTAGTGGTCGCCCAGAGACGGCCTACGAGCAGTACTTC	CASGRPETAYEQYF
TRBV11-2	TRBJ2-7	.	TRBD1	TGTGCCAGCAGCTTCCGACAGGGTCCCTACGAGCAGTACTTC	CASSFRQGPYEQYF
TRBV30	TRBJ1-2	.	TRBD1	TGTGCCTGGAGTGAGTTTACAGGGGTAGATGGCTACACCTTC	CAWSEFTGVDGYTF
TRBV27	TRBJ2-3	.	.	TGTGCCAGCAGTTTTACCTACACAGATACGCAGTATTTT	CASSFTYTDTQYF
TRBV29-1	TRBJ2-7	.	.	TGCAGCGTTCGGTCACAGAACTACGAGCAGTACTTC	CSVRSQNYEQYF
TRBV29-1	TRBJ2-1	few	TRBD2	TGCAGCGTCTCCCTAGCGGGGGTATTCAATGAGCAGTTCTTC	CSVSLAGVFNEQFF
TRBV29-1	TRBJ2-1	.	.	TGCAGCGTGGGGGAACAGAATGAGCAGTTCTTC	CSVGEQNEQFF
TRBV6-6	TRBJ2-5	once	.	TGTGCCAGCAGTTATGGAGAGACCCAGTACTTC	CASSYGETQYF
TRBV20-1	TRBJ2-1	few	.	TGCAGTGCTAGAGACGGACAAAGACGGTTCTTC	CSARDGQRRFF
TRBV18	TRBJ2-7	.	TRBD2	TGTGCCAGCTCACCGGGGACTAGCGGGAGGTCTGAGCAGTACTTC	CASSPGTSGRSEQYF
TRBV29-1	TRBJ2-3	.	.	TGCAGCGCCTTCTATACCGCAGATACGCAGTATTTT	CSAFYTADTQYF
TRBV29-1	TRBJ2-5	few	.	TGCAGCGTTGCGGGGGAGGCGGAGACCCAGTACTTC	CSVAGEAETQYF
TRBV29-1	TRBJ1-2	few	.	TGCAGCGTTGGGGCAGGGTATGGCTACACCTTC	CSVGAGYGYTF
TRBV28	TRBJ2-7	few	.	TGTGCCAGCAGCAAGGTACCCCATGACGAGCAGTACTTC	CASSKVPHDEQYF
TRBV2	TRBJ2-1	once	.	TGTGCCAGCAGGGGGACCTCGACCCCTACCATCAACAATGAGCAGTTCTTC	CASRGTSTPTINNEQFF
TRBV2	TRBJ2-5	.	.	TGTGCCAGCAGTGGGACTTCCGAGACCCAGTACTTC	CASSGTSETQYF
TRBV29-1	TRBJ2-2	few	TRBD1	TGCAGCGTGATATCAGGGGGCACCGGGGAGCTGTTTTTT	CSVISGGTGELFF
TRBV2	TRBJ2-3	few	.	TGTGCCAGCAGTGAAAGGTCGGGGGAAACAGATACGCAGTATTTT	CASSERSGETDTQYF
TRBV6-6	TRBJ2-1	few	TRBD2	TGTGCCAGCTCGAAGGGACTAGGGAGTGAGCAGTTCTTC	CASSKGLGSEQFF
TRBV29-1	TRBJ2-7	.	TRBD1	TGCAGCGTCGGGACAGGTAGTTACGAGCAGTACTTC	CSVGTGSYEQYF
TRBV11-2	TRBJ2-3	.	.	TGTGCCAGCACCTTCGCCCGGACGGTACCAGATACGCAGTATTTT	CASTFARTVPDTQYF
TRBV14	TRBJ2-1	medium-sized	TRBD2	TGTGCCAGCAGCCAAGGACTCGTGGGGAGCGGGGTCCATGAGCAGTTCTTC	CASSQGLVGSGVHEQFF
TRBV14	TRBJ2-1	.	.	TGTGCCAGCAGCCAAGGCCTTCTAGCGTTCAATGAGCAGTTCTTC	CASSQGLLAFNEQFF
TRBV5-6	TRBJ1-5	few	.	TGTGCCAGCCACCGTAGTCTGAGCAATCAGCCCCAGCATTTT	CASHRSLSNQPQHF
TRBV29-1	TRBJ2-3	few	.	TGCAGCACTCACGGGACGGTTTCCACAGATACGCAGTATTTT	CSTHGTVSTDTQYF
TRBV29-1	TRBJ2-7	.	TRBD2	TGCAGCGCCGGACTAGCGGGAGGCGTTTACGAGCAGTACTTC	CSAGLAGGVYEQYF
TRBV4-3	TRBJ2-7	.	TRBD2	TGCGCCAGCAGCCAAGATCATGGCGGGAGGTCCCACGAGCAGTACTTC	CASSQDHGGRSHEQYF
TRBV28	TRBJ2-7	few	.	TGTGCCAGCAGTTCAGCCTACGAGCAGTACTTC	CASSSAYEQYF
TRBV29-1	TRBJ2-3	.	.	TGCAGCGTTGAACTCATCGGGACCCCTACAGATACGCAGTATTTT	CSVELIGTPTDTQYF